The entry below describes one T cell receptor beta chain. Its antigen is not known. Other DNA sequences in the same sample also yield this CDR3. The CDR3 has 14 residues. After removal of 5 bases from V and 2 bases from J, the junction contained 5 bases not matched to a gene. Per the germline V gene, CDR1 is PRHDT and CDR2 is FYEKMQ (reference sequence). This entry belongs to a study of shared clonotypes between healthy human individuals. The assay was immunoSEQ multiplex PCR, and TCRdb's table has in-frame clones only and misses some. Among over 2 million clones listed, approximately 95% were seen once. Study-level points and caveats: Naive subsets, compared against memory subsets, generally had larger estimated richness values.

Positive CCR7 selection of CD45RO-negative cells yielded the naive CD8 cells, and terminally differentiated effector memory CD45RA+ cells were excluded. The material sequenced was naive CD8+ T cells sorted from blood. This chain links TRBV13 with TRBJ2-7; 8 bases align to TRBD1. This TCR derives from a man in his late teens or twenties in good health. CDR3 region: CASSLRGQAYEQYF. The CDR3 DNA reads as TGTGCCAGCAGCCTTCGGGGACAGGCCTACGAGCAGTACTTC.